This T cell receptor beta chain was observed in a study of blood T cell repertoires in COVID-19. Individuals drawn from about two dozen US areas were roughly 18 to 95 years old. Categorization into cohorts depended on clinical history that participants reported. TCRdb keeps only in-frame clones here, not all; method: immunoSEQ multiplex PCR. The sample carries roughly 220,000 clones, roughly 84% recorded once. V was trimmed by 6 bases and J by 3 bases, leaving 13 bases between them. The germline gives CDR1 MNHEY, CDR2 SVGAGI. This CDR3 has 14 residues. The chain combines TRBV6-5 with TRBJ2-3, with D unclear. Sequenced: PBMCs or T cells enriched from blood (not recorded which). This TCR was recovered from a woman between 40 and 50 years old who had recovered from COVID-19. The CDR3 loop is CASSPLVRTDTQYF. The CDR3 nucleotides are TGTGCCAGCAGCCCCCTAGTGCGGACAGATACGCAGTATTTT.